This TCR beta chain was found in a study of cytomegalovirus exposure and HLA in healthy donors (dated by TCRdb to between 2016 and 2019). Concerning the study at large: An earlier analysis of 587 of the donors reported about 300 Gb of sequence data and around 120 million unique TCR beta sequences obtained from around 170 million T cells. An earlier analysis of 587 of the donors applied high-throughput TCR beta sequencing to assess whether each TCR beta V gene segment acted as functional or pseudogenic. Genome-wide SNP genotypes for about 55% of the roughly 670 donors were used in a later genetic analysis, which treated that subset as a discovery cohort. A later analysis re-examined previously published TCR beta repertoires from more than 550 donors and added high-resolution HLA genotyping to investigate patterns of TCR occurrence. The study combined high-throughput TCR immunosequencing, statistical association of individual TCRs with disease status, and machine learning to predict cytomegalovirus infection status. The study aimed to test whether signatures of past pathogen exposure could be identified by cataloging public T cell receptors. All discovery cohort repertoires had been generated on a single sequencing platform. Roughly 300 gigabases of sequencing data and roughly 81 million unique TCR sequences made up an early release that covered several hundred HLA-typed donors. Several DR-DQ haplotypes were handled as single units for association and clustering because linkage in the cohort was strong. A separate validation cohort of 100 to 150 different subjects was used in addition to the roughly 670-subject first cohort. Donor age, sex, ethnicity and CMV serostatus were compiled alongside the repertoire data. In the later analysis, no new phenotypic data were used to find candidate immune exposures; instead, reliance was placed on TCR beta sequences and their occurrence across donors. The number of typed donors differed by locus: about 620-630 for A, B, C, DRB1 and DQB1; 500 to 550 for DQA1; 606 for DPA1; and around 470 for DPB1. Across 398 genotyped donors of the cohort, an average of approximately 240,000 unique TCR beta nucleotide sequences per donor were sequenced, and approximately 17% of those sequences were non-productive. Of the roughly 420 genotyped donors, less than 85% were placed in the genetic ancestry cluster associated with self-reported Caucasian donors. HLA typing included class I and class II loci at four-digit resolution. Using immunosequencing, the study profiled T cell repertoires from approximately 700 subjects and related those repertoires to cytomegalovirus serostatus.

A word on this clone: Its specific antigen is unknown. No much larger clone is present one base from it, and per-base qualities are unavailable.

The cohort consisted of 650 to 850 healthy bone marrow donors. At the time of sampling, all cohort members were nominally healthy, though unrecorded immune exposures were likely present. The donor tested CMV seropositive, placing the donor among the 289 seropositive members of the cohort. A peripheral blood sample was provided by each donor, and peripheral blood mononuclear cells were used for TCR beta sequencing. The Qiagen DNeasy Blood Extraction Kit was used to extract genomic DNA from the blood cell samples. The library was prepared using the immunoSEQ multiplex PCR assay. For the multiplex PCR, a mixture combining 60 forward primers for TCR Vbeta segments and 13 reverse primers for TCR Jbeta segments was used. A multiplex PCR assay on genomic DNA amplified the CDR3 region of rearranged TCR beta genes. The Illumina HiSeq System was used to sequence the amplified TCR beta libraries as 87-base-pair reads. In the paper's pipeline: A later analysis counted 75 million to 100 million unique TCR beta chains across the 550 to 800 repertoires, and 9.5 million to 11 million of these chains were shared by at least two donors. Raw reads were error-corrected and collapsed into unique sequences with a nearest-neighbor algorithm that merged closely related sequences to remove PCR and sequencing errors. Alignment of CDR3 sequences to IMGT reference sequences was used to assign V, D and J gene segments. For a sequence to be retained, at least a six-nucleotide match to both a V gene segment and a J gene segment was required. Rearrangements were called productive when the CDR3 lacked stop codons and stayed in frame with V and J; all others were non-productive. Following IMGT convention, CDR3 was defined as the stretch from the second conserved V-encoded cysteine up to the conserved J-encoded phenylalanine. The earlier analysis of about 640 of the donors excluded any sequence lacking an unambiguous match to a single V gene segment. In an earlier analysis of approximately 590 of the donors, V segments were called functional above 56.7% productive rearrangements and were called segregating when the between-donor standard deviation exceeded 5%. To diagnose cytomegalovirus status from the catalog of TCR beta chain sequences, a statistical classification framework was built. A later analysis assigned V and J genes by comparing TCR nucleotide sequences with IMGT/GENE-DB human TR gene sequences. The TCRdist pipeline was used in a later analysis to assign CDR3 sequences and most-parsimonious VDJ recombination scenarios. In a later analysis, each TCR beta chain was defined by its CDR3 amino acid sequence together with its V-gene family, and reads without a unique V-gene family were excluded. In a later analysis, around 600 highly shared, low-generation-probability nucleotide sequences were removed to address suspected cross-contamination and a sequencing artifact. For each public chain, a later analysis derived a clonal expansion index from normalized ranks of inferred template counts within each repertoire. Generation probabilities in a later analysis came from a VDJ recombination model fitted to out-of-frame rearrangements, and those results were checked against IGoR. In a later analysis, hypergeometric tests were used to score TCR-TCR, TCR-HLA and TCR-CMV co-occurrence, with a repertoire-size bias correction applied to TCR pairs. In a later analysis, false discovery rates were estimated by permuting HLA or CMV assignments 20 times. In a later analysis, co-occurring TCRs were grouped using DBSCAN, with TCRdist sequence similarity added in when clustering inside HLA-allele-positive subsets. For co-occurrence clustering, repertoires with fewer than 30,000 or more than 120,000 public chains were excluded, along with roughly 5 repertoires with anomalous nucleotide sharing. Sourced from immuneACCESS, this table was stored by TCRdb with only in-frame sequences that have V and J called. A share of the clones is absent; for the studies checked, an unresolved V gene accounts for under half, and the remainder has no known explanation. That table furnishes V, J and clone size, whereas the DNA furnished D and trimming. In this sample the table shows around 76,000 clones, about 67% of which occur a single time. Of the sample, less than 9% falls within the top ten clones.

Results the study describes overall, beyond this receptor: A further reported finding was that TCR beta sequences accurately predicted the HLA-A and HLA-B alleles for most subjects in the first cohort. Because HLA typing was unavailable for some donors at each locus, only the typed subset was used in association tests. Compared with the roughly 700-donor mean, donors in an Asian-associated ancestry cluster had fewer N-insertions in productive TCRs, according to a later genetic analysis. In this cohort, only TCR beta chains were sequenced, and detectable features were limited by the absence of alpha or paired-chain data. Correlated functional status among segregating V segments might be attributable to linkage disequilibrium, but an unknown experimental factor could not be ruled out. According to the authors, the approach could potentially be generalized to other disease states and immunological phenotypes. Most CMV-associated TCR beta chains appeared to be HLA-restricted in a later analysis, and the HLA associations seemed to be driven largely by CMV exposure. When HLA alleles, especially DR and DQ, strongly co-occurred, TCR associations were difficult to assign to individual alleles. The classifier was reported to diagnose cytomegalovirus status with high specificity and sensitivity in both the original and validation cohorts. The presence/absence analyses assumed that sequencing depth was roughly uniform across donors, and that assumption may not be true. A total of some 180 TCR beta chains were listed by the study as associated with cytomegalovirus. At a false discovery rate of 0.05, a later analysis linked under 20,000 TCR beta sequences to specific HLA alleles. A later analysis found that TCR association rates varied across HLA loci, with DRB1 alleles showing the most associated TCRs and HLA-C alleles the fewest. In an earlier analysis of 450 to 750 of the donors, most TCR beta V segments appeared in productive rearrangements about 90% or about 30% of the time, broadly matching IMGT annotations. In a later genetic analysis, a missense DCLRE1C variant was associated with V-gene and J-gene trimming of TCR beta chains, and the association was replicated in an independent cohort. In a later analysis, several top co-occurrence clusters were reported to appear linked to parvovirus B19, influenza, CMV and Epstein-Barr virus. Compared with equally common non-associated chains, HLA-associated TCR beta chains in a later analysis were more clonally expanded and had lower generation probabilities. In vitro tests confirmed that a few of the cytomegalovirus-associated TCR beta chains recognize cytomegalovirus antigens. The earlier analysis of approximately 540 of the donors excluded approximately 17 rarely observed V segments, including chromosome 9 orphons, because counts were too low. The only immune exposure information available for the cohort was CMV serostatus. While some public TCRs were present in many individuals, most TCR sequences turned up only very rarely across donors. The sequencing pipeline was judged likely to have produced a cluster of highly shared sequence variants as a technical artifact.

The sample taken for sequencing was PBMCs. The receptor's source is a man in his forties in good health and CMV-seropositive.

This receptor carries the CDR3 CASSLWGRGYEQYF. Here is the DNA: TGTGCCAGCAGTTTATGGGGCAGGGGCTACGAGCAGTACTTC. The rearrangement joined TRBV27 to TRBJ2-7; the best D guess is TRBD1, with 6 bases matching. CDR1 and CDR2, looked up from the germline V gene (reference sequence), are MNHEY and SMNVEV. The CDR3 runs 14 residues from the cysteine to the phenylalanine. Just CDR3 DNA is preserved here, 42 bases in frame from base 1. Deletion took 1 base off V and 3 bases off J, with a span of 10 bases between the germline ends.